The source of this T cell receptor beta chain is a study of T cells after yellow fever vaccination (dated by TCRdb to the late 2010s). Regarding the study in general: The SMART-Seq v4 Ultra Low Input RNA kit was used to prepare libraries from fractions with low cell numbers. To follow T-cell clones before and after both primary and booster YFV17D yellow fever vaccination, bulk TCR alpha and beta repertoires underwent longitudinal sequencing. Two healthy male donors, one aged 18 to 29 and one aged 30 to 40 years, made up the cohort. Blood was collected at multiple timepoints before and after primary and secondary immunization, and bulk PBMC replicates and cell subsets were isolated. Findings and caveats that apply to the study as a whole: The study included only two donors, which limits how far the findings can be generalized. A small share of clonotypes occurred in both CD4 and CD8 compartments, likely arising from convergent recombination. Most clones expanded after primary vaccination (about 95% of CD4 and about 85% of CD8) were re-detected after the booster, suggesting that broad memory maintenance occurred. Computational filtering was required because FACS-sorted repertoires could contain abundant contaminating clonotypes from the bulk population. Compared with the primary T-cell response, the secondary T-cell response was weaker but faster, peaking on day 5 rather than day 15.

CDR1 SGHRS and CDR2 YFSETQ are derived from the germline V gene. V lost 4 bases and J lost 7 bases, and the count of bases not matched to a germline gene is 9. From cysteine to phenylalanine, the CDR3 is 14 amino acids long. The only DNA kept is the CDR3, 42 bases in frame from the first base. The treatment or condition label for this specimen denotes: live attenuated yellow fever vaccine strain. At each blood-draw timepoint, two biological replicates of bulk PBMCs were obtained. A standard Ficoll-Paque protocol was used to isolate PBMCs from peripheral blood. TriZol was used to extract RNA from bulk PBMCs, CD4 and CD8 fractions, and dextramer-positive and dextramer-negative fractions. Comments on this clonotype: It lacks a known antigen. Base quality data are lacking; no much larger clone is found one base away.

Synthesis of TCR cDNA relied on 5'RACE template switching, a step that introduced a universal primer site along with unique molecular identifiers. Priming of cDNA synthesis was performed from both the TCR alpha and TCR beta constant segments. Two PCR steps were used to amplify libraries, with sample barcodes and sequencing adapters being added in the second step. Sequencing of the libraries was done on either Illumina HiSeq 2500 (2x100 bp) or NovaSeq (2x150 bp). The paper's data handling went like this. MIGEC was used to demultiplex reads and collapse the reads into UMI consensus sequences, and MiXCR was used for V(D)J alignment. Vaccine-responding clonotypes were defined with edgeR using replicate PBMC samples, requiring FDR below 0.01 and a log2 fold change above 5 up to day 15. CD4 or CD8 identity was assigned to each bulk clonotype according to whether the clonotype was present at higher abundance in the sequenced CD4 repertoire or the sequenced CD8 repertoire. TCRdb applied fastp at Q25 and MiXCR to the public reads, then kept only in-frame beta chains. Records with the same CDR3 protein are collapsed into one entry carrying the most frequent genes and DNA. Clone size and V and J calls follow TCRdb, not the original study. The sample table contains 300,000 to 450,000 distinct CDR3 sequences; only one count was recorded for about 8.3% of them. The ten largest make up 15% to 20% of the sample.

The receptor was isolated from a man aged 18 to 29 who received the YFV17D yellow fever vaccine. The material sequenced was PBMCs, taken approximately 47 days after the first yellow fever vaccination. The chain joins TRBV5-1 to TRBJ1-1, and 8 junctional nucleotides match TRBD1. CDR3 loop: CASSEDRGLNEAFF. The DNA reads as follows: TGCGCCAGCAGCGAAGACAGGGGACTTAATGAAGCTTTCTTT.